This T cell receptor (beta chain) was sequenced during a study of cytomegalovirus exposure and HLA in healthy donors. The CDR3 extends over 15 amino acids. Germline CDR1 and CDR2: SGHRS and YFSETQ. V gave up 0 bases and J gave up 3 bases, with 12 bases separating them. PCR employed 60 Vbeta and 13 Jbeta primers. Sequenced by immunoSEQ multiplex PCR; TCRdb stores in-frame clones only, minus some. The table for this sample gives 40,000 or so clones. Sequenced: PBMCs. The chain couples TRBV5-1 to TRBJ2-5; no clear D. The receptor was isolated from a male donor in good health and CMV-seronegative. This chain's CDR3 is CASSLAAQTKETQYF. The CDR3, as DNA: TGCGCCAGCAGCTTGGCCGCACAGACAAAAGAGACCCAGTACTTC. Full variable domain (missing parts from reference TRBV5-1 and TRBJ2-5): KAGVTQTPRYLIKTRGQQVTLSCSPISGHRSVSWYQQTPGQGLQFLFEYFSETQRNKGNFPGRFSGRQFSNSRSEMNVSTLELGDSALYLCASSLAAQTKETQYFGPGTRLLVL.